This T cell receptor beta chain was captured in a study of regulatory T cells in long-lasting Graves disease. This sample's time point: newly diagnosed GD, antithyroid drugs for less than 3 months. With RNA extracted from PBMCs as input, the TCR library was made. Ten or more counts support this clonotype. Arm-PCR of CDR3 regions and iRepertoire HTBI primers were the basis on which TCR beta libraries were built. TCRdb re-called the multiplex PCR reads through MiXCR, storing one row per CDR3 protein. The sample records 200,000 to 250,000 distinct CDR3 sequences, about 19% being singletons. V lost 2 bases to trimming and J lost 0 bases, with 27 bases between them. The CDR3 has 21 residues. Germline V gene lookup returns CDR1 MDHEN and CDR2 SYDVKM.

Here the sequenced sample was peripheral blood mononuclear cells (PBMCs), taken at new diagnosis, from a patient treated with antithyroid drugs. The TCR comes from a female donor with Graves disease. The chain couples TRBV28 to TRBJ2-3; either TRBD1 or TRBD2 may supply D (5 bases each). The CDR3 sequence: CASSLLRSINQPGRSTDTQYF. For the CDR3, the DNA is TGTGCCAGCAGTTTACTTCGGTCCATCAACCAACCGGGACGGAGCACAGATACGCAGTATTTT.